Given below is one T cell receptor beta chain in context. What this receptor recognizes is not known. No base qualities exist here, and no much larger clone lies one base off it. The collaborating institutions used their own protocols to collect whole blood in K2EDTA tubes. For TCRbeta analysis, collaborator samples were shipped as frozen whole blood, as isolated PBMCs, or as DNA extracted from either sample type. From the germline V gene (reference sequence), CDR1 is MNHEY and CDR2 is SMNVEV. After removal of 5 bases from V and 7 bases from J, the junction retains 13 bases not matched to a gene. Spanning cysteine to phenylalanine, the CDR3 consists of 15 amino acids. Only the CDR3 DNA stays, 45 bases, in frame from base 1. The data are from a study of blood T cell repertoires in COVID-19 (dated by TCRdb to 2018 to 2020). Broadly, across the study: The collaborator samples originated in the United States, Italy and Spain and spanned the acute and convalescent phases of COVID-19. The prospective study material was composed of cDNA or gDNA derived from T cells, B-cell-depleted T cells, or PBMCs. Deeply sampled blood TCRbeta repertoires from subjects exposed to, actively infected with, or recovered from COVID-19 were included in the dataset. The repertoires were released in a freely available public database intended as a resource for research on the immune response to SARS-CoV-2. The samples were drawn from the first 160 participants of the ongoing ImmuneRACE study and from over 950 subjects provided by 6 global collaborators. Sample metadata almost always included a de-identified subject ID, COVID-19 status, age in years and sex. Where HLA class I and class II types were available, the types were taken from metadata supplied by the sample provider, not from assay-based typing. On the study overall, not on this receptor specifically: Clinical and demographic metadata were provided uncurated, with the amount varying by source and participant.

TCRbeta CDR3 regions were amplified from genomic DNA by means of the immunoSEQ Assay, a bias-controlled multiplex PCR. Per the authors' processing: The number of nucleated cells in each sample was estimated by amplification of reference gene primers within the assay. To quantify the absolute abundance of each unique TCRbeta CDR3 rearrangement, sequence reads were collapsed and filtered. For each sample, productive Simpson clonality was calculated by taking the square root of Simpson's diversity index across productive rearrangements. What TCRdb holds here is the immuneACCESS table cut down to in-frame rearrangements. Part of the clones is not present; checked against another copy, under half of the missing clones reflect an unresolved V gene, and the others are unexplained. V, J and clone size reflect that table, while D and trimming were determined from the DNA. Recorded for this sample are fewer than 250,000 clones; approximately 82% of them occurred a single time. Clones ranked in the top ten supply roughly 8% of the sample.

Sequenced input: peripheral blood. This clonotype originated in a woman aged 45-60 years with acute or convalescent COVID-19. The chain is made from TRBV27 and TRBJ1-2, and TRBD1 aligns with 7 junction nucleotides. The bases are TGTGCCAGCAGTGAACGGACAGGTGGACGGGGTGGCTACACCTTC. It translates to CASSERTGGRGGYTF.